These 12 T cell receptor beta chains originate from one sample sequenced in a study of T-cell reconstitution after alpha-beta-depleted transplantation in children. Preparation of the TCRbeta library involved a method that used unique molecular identifiers. TCRdb used MiXCR to reprocess the PCR reads, holding one entry per CDR3 protein. The data hold a few hundred thousand distinct CDR3 sequences, with approximately 16% observed a single time. This specimen consisted of PBMCs from the stem cell graft donor, obtained from the stem cell graft. The origin of the receptors is a human donor who donated a stem cell graft to a child with acute lymphoblastic leukemia.

This clonotype was seen more than once but under ten times. The chain employs TRBV5-6 and TRBJ1-4; D unclear. Per the germline V gene, CDR1 is SGHDT and CDR2 is YYEEEE. This CDR3 comprises 14 residues. V lost 0 bases, J lost 3 bases, and 6 bases lay in between. The CDR3 DNA reads TGTGCCAGCAGCTTGGCGACTCCTAATGAAAAACTGTTTTTT. This gives the protein CASSLATPNEKLFF.

The chain links TRBV12-3 or TRBV12-4 to TRBJ2-7, with TRBD1 matching 10 bases. Trimming cost V 5 bases and J 4 bases; bases outside gene matches: 5. The CDR3 is made up of 14 amino acids. CDR3 residues: CASSNRDRGYEQYF. CDR3 coding DNA: TGTGCCAGCAGTAACCGGGACAGGGGTTACGAGCAGTACTTC.

The sample holds a few counts of this clonotype. The chain has TRBV11-1 and TRBJ2-1, with 13 bases aligning to TRBD2. CDR3 size: 19 residues. V lost 5 bases and J lost 4; bases outside the gene matches: 14. Germline V gives CDR1 SGHAT, CDR2 FQDESV (reference sequence). CDR3 coding DNA: TGTGCCAGCAGCCCCGGGACAGGGGGACTAGCGGGGTCATACAATGAGCAGTTCTTC. Encoded protein: CASSPGTGGLAGSYNEQFF.

The gene calls are TRBV29-1 and TRBJ2-7; D gene ambiguous. CDR3 length equals 13 residues. The germline V and J ends were trimmed by 5 bases and 2 bases, with 13 bases remaining between them. Germline V gives CDR1 SQVTM, CDR2 ANQGSEA. The CDR3 loop is CSVISASTYEQYF. The CDR3 bases are TGCAGCGTTATTTCTGCCAGTACCTACGAGCAGTACTTC.

This clonotype was seen ten or more times. The V gene is TRBV9, the J gene TRBJ2-7; no reliable D call. V was pared by 0 bases and J by 6 bases, with 10 bases between. CDR1 is SGDLS and CDR2 is YYNGEE in the germline V gene. CDR3 size: 13 residues. CDR3 loop: CASSVGSAFEQYF. The CDR3 DNA reads TGTGCCAGCAGCGTAGGCAGCGCGTTCGAGCAGTACTTC.

This clonotype showed up just a few times. The chain combines TRBV12-3 or TRBV12-4 with TRBJ2-5; 12 bases fit TRBD2. Losses at the gene ends were 5 bases for V and 4 bases for J; bases not matched to a gene: 8. CDR3 size: 16 residues. CDR3 nucleotides: TGTGCCAGCAGTCCCCTAGCGGGAGGGCCACTAGAGACCCAGTACTTC. Its translation: CASSPLAGGPLETQYF.

The gene calls are TRBV5-6 and TRBJ1-1; D is ambiguous. Germline V lookup: CDR1 SGHDT, CDR2 YYEEEE. The CDR3 totals 14 residues. Trimming took 3 bases from V and 2 from J, leaving 11 bases between them. CDR3 in DNA: TGTGCCAGCAGCTCCTCCCAGCGTAACACTGAAGCTTTCTTT. Protein: CASSSSQRNTEAFF.

This CDR3 reads CASSLPELNTEAFF. The CDR3 DNA reads as TGTGCCAGCAGCTTACCGGAGCTGAACACTGAAGCTTTCTTT. The gene calls are TRBV7-9 and TRBJ1-1; D is ambiguous. V was trimmed by 2 bases and J by 0 bases, leaving 7 bases between them. Germline V gene sequence: CDR1 SEHNR, CDR2 FQNEAQ (reference sequence). The CDR3 is 14 residues long.

This clonotype has a handful of counts. The chain uses TRBV2 and TRBJ1-2, with TRBD1 as a possible D gene (5 bases). Trimming shortened V by 6 bases and J by 2 bases, and 16 bases separated the two germline ends. Germline assignment: CDR1 SNHLY and CDR2 FYNNEI. This CDR3 is 15 amino acids long. The CDR3 region has the DNA TGTGCCAGCAGGGATATCGTGACAGAGAACTATGGCTACACCTTC. Residues: CASRDIVTENYGYTF.

This clonotype was found many times. The chain recombines TRBV27 with TRBJ1-2; a possible D gene is TRBD1 (6 bases). V lost 4 bases and J 0 bases, leaving 6 bases between the germline ends. Germline V gives CDR1 MNHEY, CDR2 SMNVEV (reference sequence). The CDR3 runs 13 residues. Here the CDR3 reads CASSSGANYGYTF. Here the CDR3 DNA reads TGTGCCAGCAGTTCAGGGGCTAACTATGGCTACACCTTC.

This chain links TRBV5-1 with TRBJ2-1; TRBD2 matches 8 bases. CDR3 size: 14 residues. Unmatched junction bases numbered 7, after V lost 4 bases and J lost 7 bases. Looked up from germline, CDR1 is SGHRS and CDR2 is YFSETQ. The CDR3 here is CASSGRGVVNEQFF. In DNA, the CDR3 is TGCGCCAGCAGCGGGCGGGGGGTCGTGAATGAGCAGTTCTTC. Combining the CDR3 with reference TRBV5-1 and TRBJ2-1 gives the whole variable domain KAGVTQTPRYLIKTRGQQVTLSCSPISGHRSVSWYQQTPGQGLQFLFEYFSETQRNKGNFPGRFSGRQFSNSRSEMNVSTLELGDSALYLCASSGRGVVNEQFFGPGTRLTVL.

This chain connects TRBV5-1 to TRBJ2-2; no definite D call. This CDR3 spans 13 amino acids. Germline CDR1 is SGHRS and CDR2 is YFSETQ. Trimming took 4 bases from V and 9 from J, leaving 13 bases between them. As DNA, the CDR3 is TGCGCCAGCAGCCCAACCCCAGGCAGGGAGCTGTTTTTT. It codes for CASSPTPGRELFF.